This T cell receptor beta chain was found in a study of cytomegalovirus exposure and HLA in healthy donors. Across the study: In an early release, HLA-typed donors contributed tens of millions of unique TCR sequences.

Points from the study as a whole: Most observed TCR sequences were rare, whereas some public TCRs were detected in many donors.

CDR1 is PRHDT, CDR2 FYEKMQ, per germline (reference sequence). The CDR3 is made up of 16 amino acids. V was shortened by 5 bases and J by 5 bases, with 21 bases between the two germline ends. Remarks on this clone: Its antigen is not identified.

60 Vbeta and 13 Jbeta primers were used in PCR. Clones were sequenced by immunoSEQ multiplex PCR, and TCRdb holds only the in-frame ones, with some missing. The sample has roughly 150,000 clones, over 80% seen once; the top ten hold approximately 1.3%. The chain carries TRBV13 and TRBJ1-1; a possible D gene is TRBD1 (6 bases). This TCR was recovered from a boy between 2 and 10 years old in good health and CMV-seronegative. The sequencing input was PBMCs. In nucleotides, the CDR3 is TGTGCCAGCAGCCCCCAGGGACACCAAGGCGGGACTGAAGCTTTCTTT. Its protein product is CASSPQGHQGGTEAFF.